These T cell receptor beta chains were read from a single sample in a study of radiotherapy plus CTLA-4 blockade in lung cancer. Sequencing used immunoSEQ multiplex PCR; TCRdb keeps in-frame clones, though not all of them. Among around 45,000 clones listed, around 76% were seen once. This material consisted of peripheral blood, taken from a patient treated with radiotherapy plus ipilimumab. The receptors were sampled from a human donor with non-small cell lung cancer who had stable disease on radiotherapy plus ipilimumab. Each CDR3 is given with its conserved first and last residue. The D gene is left open where the match is weak. Only part of the rows carry a size: once, few, many, or a class if the clone is expanded.

V gene: TRBV7-9; D gene: -; clone size: -; J gene: TRBJ2-4; CDR3 protein: CASSLESRTRQLNIQYF; CDR3 DNA: TGTGCCAGCAGCTTAGAGAGCCGCACACGGCAATTAAACATTCAGTACTTC
V gene: TRBV6-1; D gene: TRBD1; clone size: -; J gene: TRBJ1-1; CDR3 protein: CASSARQGLTKPEAFF; CDR3 DNA: TGTGCCAGCAGTGCCAGACAGGGATTAACAAAGCCTGAAGCTTTCTTT
V gene: TRBV4-1; D gene: TRBD1; clone size: few; J gene: TRBJ1-3; CDR3 protein: CASSQGRDSGSGNTIYF; CDR3 DNA: TGCGCCAGCAGCCAAGGTCGGGACAGTGGCTCTGGAAACACCATATATTTT
V gene: TRBV2; D gene: TRBD1; clone size: once; J gene: TRBJ1-3; CDR3 protein: CASSEAGGGGRNTIYF; CDR3 DNA: TGTGCCAGCAGTGAAGCTGGGGGAGGGGGCAGAAACACCATATATTTT
V gene: TRBV6-6; D gene: TRBD1; clone size: -; J gene: TRBJ1-2; CDR3 protein: CATKTTGQGIFGYTF; CDR3 DNA: TGTGCCACCAAAACCACTGGACAGGGGATTTTTGGCTACACCTTC
V gene: TRBV5-1; D gene: TRBD1; clone size: -; J gene: TRBJ1-6; CDR3 protein: CASSLDLHRGNSPLHF; CDR3 DNA: TGCGCCAGCAGCTTGGACCTCCACAGGGGGAATTCACCCCTCCACTTT
V gene: TRBV28; D gene: -; clone size: few; J gene: TRBJ1-4; CDR3 protein: CASSFLGGGEKLFF; CDR3 DNA: TGTGCCAGCAGTTTTTTGGGGGGCGGTGAAAAACTGTTTTTT
V gene: TRBV29-1; D gene: -; clone size: -; J gene: TRBJ2-3; CDR3 protein: CSVEGPVGTDTQYF; CDR3 DNA: TGCAGCGTTGAAGGTCCGGTAGGCACAGATACGCAGTATTTT
V gene: TRBV11-2; D gene: -; clone size: -; J gene: TRBJ1-3; CDR3 protein: CASSAQGNSGNTIYF; CDR3 DNA: TGTGCCAGCAGCGCACAGGGAAACTCTGGAAACACCATATATTTT
V gene: TRBV6-5; D gene: -; clone size: -; J gene: TRBJ1-1; CDR3 protein: CASRLTGMNTEAFF; CDR3 DNA: TGTGCCAGCAGGTTGACAGGAATGAACACTGAAGCTTTCTTT
V gene: TRBV11-2; D gene: TRBD1; clone size: -; J gene: TRBJ1-2; CDR3 protein: CASSMTGRGYTF; CDR3 DNA: TGTGCCAGCAGCATGACAGGGAGAGGCTACACCTTC
V gene: TRBV29-1; D gene: TRBD1; clone size: -; J gene: TRBJ1-1; CDR3 protein: CSVDPARGLDTEAFF; CDR3 DNA: TGCAGCGTTGACCCAGCTAGGGGGCTGGACACTGAAGCTTTCTTT
V gene: TRBV9; D gene: TRBD1; clone size: -; J gene: TRBJ2-1; CDR3 protein: CASSVAGQGVNEQFF; CDR3 DNA: TGTGCCAGCAGCGTAGCAGGACAGGGGGTCAATGAGCAGTTCTTC
V gene: TRBV9; D gene: -; clone size: -; J gene: TRBJ2-1; CDR3 protein: CASSVVEGPRNEQFF; CDR3 DNA: TGTGCCAGCAGCGTAGTGGAGGGGCCTAGAAATGAGCAGTTCTTC
V gene: TRBV27; D gene: -; clone size: -; J gene: TRBJ1-2; CDR3 protein: CASTTLGSSNYGYTF; CDR3 DNA: TGTGCCAGCACCACCCTCGGGTCTTCTAACTATGGCTACACCTTC
V gene: TRBV10-3; D gene: TRBD2; clone size: few; J gene: TRBJ2-1; CDR3 protein: CAISSGGRAYNEQFF; CDR3 DNA: TGTGCCATCAGTAGCGGGGGCAGGGCCTACAATGAGCAGTTCTTC
V gene: TRBV6-5; D gene: -; clone size: few; J gene: TRBJ1-3; CDR3 protein: CASSYHGPTSGNTIYF; CDR3 DNA: TGTGCCAGCAGTTACCACGGACCTACCTCTGGAAACACCATATATTTT
V gene: TRBV7-9; D gene: TRBD1; clone size: -; J gene: TRBJ2-3; CDR3 protein: CASRRADRANTQYF; CDR3 DNA: TGTGCCAGCAGGCGGGCGGACAGGGCAAATACGCAGTATTTT
V gene: TRBV6-4; D gene: -; clone size: -; J gene: TRBJ1-1; CDR3 protein: CASSQQANTEAFF; CDR3 DNA: TGTGCCAGCAGTCAACAGGCGAACACTGAAGCTTTCTTT
V gene: TRBV5-1; D gene: TRBD2; clone size: -; J gene: TRBJ2-3; CDR3 protein: CASSSTGGITDTQYF; CDR3 DNA: TGCGCCAGCAGTTCCACGGGGGGTATCACAGATACGCAGTATTTT
V gene: TRBV28; D gene: -; clone size: -; J gene: TRBJ1-3; CDR3 protein: CASRGTPGNTIYF; CDR3 DNA: TGTGCCAGCAGGGGGACACCCGGAAACACCATATATTTT
V gene: TRBV5-4; D gene: -; clone size: few; J gene: TRBJ1-4; CDR3 protein: CASSLLTGTNEKLFF; CDR3 DNA: TGTGCCAGCAGCTTGTTGACAGGCACTAATGAAAAACTGTTTTTT
V gene: TRBV11-3; D gene: -; clone size: -; J gene: TRBJ1-1; CDR3 protein: CASSLGGRGTEAFF; CDR3 DNA: TGTGCCAGCAGCTTAGGGGGTCGAGGCACTGAAGCTTTCTTT
V gene: TRBV27; D gene: -; clone size: -; J gene: TRBJ2-2; CDR3 protein: CASSFSTGELFF; CDR3 DNA: TGTGCCAGCAGTTTCTCCACCGGGGAGCTGTTTTTT
V gene: TRBV10-2; D gene: -; clone size: once; J gene: TRBJ1-6; CDR3 protein: CASSERSPSPLHF; CDR3 DNA: TGCGCCAGCAGTGAACGTAGCCCCTCACCCCTCCACTTT
V gene: TRBV6-5; D gene: TRBD2; clone size: -; J gene: TRBJ2-7; CDR3 protein: CASKVSGGAPYEQYF; CDR3 DNA: TGTGCCAGCAAGGTCAGCGGGGGGGCCCCCTACGAGCAGTACTTC
V gene: TRBV6-1; D gene: TRBD1; clone size: few; J gene: TRBJ2-1; CDR3 protein: CASSEIQGRKNEQFF; CDR3 DNA: TGTGCCAGCAGTGAAATACAGGGGAGAAAGAATGAGCAGTTCTTC
V gene: TRBV11-3; D gene: TRBD1; clone size: -; J gene: TRBJ2-7; CDR3 protein: CASSLGGPGQAYEQYF; CDR3 DNA: TGTGCCAGCAGCTTAGGAGGCCCGGGACAGGCCTACGAGCAGTACTTC
V gene: TRBV7-8; D gene: TRBD1; clone size: -; J gene: TRBJ2-1; CDR3 protein: CASSLTGGQGRNEQFF; CDR3 DNA: TGTGCCAGCAGCTTAACCGGAGGACAGGGGAGGAATGAGCAGTTCTTC
V gene: TRBV7-2; D gene: -; clone size: -; J gene: TRBJ1-5; CDR3 protein: CASSLAQGNQPQHF; CDR3 DNA: TGTGCCAGCAGCTTAGCGCAGGGGAATCAGCCCCAGCATTTT
V gene: TRBV9; D gene: -; clone size: few; J gene: TRBJ1-3; CDR3 protein: CASSVDPTAGVGNTIYF; CDR3 DNA: TGTGCCAGCAGCGTAGACCCCACGGCAGGTGTAGGAAACACCATATATTTT
V gene: TRBV5-1; D gene: -; clone size: -; J gene: TRBJ2-1; CDR3 protein: CASSLGATSSYNEQFF; CDR3 DNA: TGCGCCAGCAGCTTGGGAGCGACTAGCTCCTACAATGAGCAGTTCTTC
V gene: TRBV19; D gene: -; clone size: -; J gene: TRBJ2-7; CDR3 protein: CASSIVGRTSYEQYF; CDR3 DNA: TGTGCCAGTAGTATTGTAGGGCGTACCTCCTACGAGCAGTACTTC
V gene: TRBV18; D gene: TRBD2; clone size: -; J gene: TRBJ2-3; CDR3 protein: CASSSAAGGTDTQYF; CDR3 DNA: TGTGCCAGCTCGTCAGCGGCGGGGGGCACAGATACGCAGTATTTT
V gene: TRBV27; D gene: -; clone size: -; J gene: TRBJ1-4; CDR3 protein: CASGFRTNEKLFF; CDR3 DNA: TGTGCCAGCGGATTTAGGACTAATGAAAAACTGTTTTTT
V gene: TRBV6-5; D gene: -; clone size: once; J gene: TRBJ1-2; CDR3 protein: CASSFTPGPTGYTF; CDR3 DNA: TGTGCCAGCAGTTTCACCCCGGGACCCACGGGCTACACCTTC
V gene: TRBV5-4; D gene: -; clone size: -; J gene: TRBJ1-1; CDR3 protein: CASSFGQSEAFF; CDR3 DNA: TGTGCCAGCAGTTTCGGACAGTCTGAAGCTTTCTTT
V gene: TRBV5-4; D gene: TRBD1; clone size: -; J gene: TRBJ2-3; CDR3 protein: CASSSRTGLSPDTQYF; CDR3 DNA: TGTGCCAGCAGCTCCAGGACAGGGCTATCCCCAGATACGCAGTATTTT
V gene: TRBV7-6; D gene: TRBD1; clone size: once; J gene: TRBJ2-3; CDR3 protein: CASNEGGSSTDTQYF; CDR3 DNA: TGTGCCAGCAACGAAGGGGGCTCTAGCACAGATACGCAGTATTTT
V gene: TRBV12-5; D gene: -; clone size: once; J gene: TRBJ1-3; CDR3 protein: CASGLDAAGNTIYF; CDR3 DNA: TGTGCTAGTGGTTTGGACGCAGCTGGAAACACCATATATTTT
V gene: TRBV9; D gene: TRBD1; clone size: -; J gene: TRBJ2-7; CDR3 protein: CASSAPTGGNEQYF; CDR3 DNA: TGTGCCAGCAGCGCCCCGACAGGGGGAAACGAGCAGTACTTC
V gene: TRBV2; D gene: TRBD2; clone size: -; J gene: TRBJ2-1; CDR3 protein: CASKTSGGTDEQFF; CDR3 DNA: TGTGCCAGCAAGACTAGCGGGGGAACTGATGAGCAGTTCTTC
V gene: TRBV15; D gene: -; clone size: -; J gene: TRBJ2-7; CDR3 protein: CATSRDIPIHEQYF; CDR3 DNA: TGTGCCACCAGCAGGGACATTCCTATCCACGAGCAGTACTTC
V gene: TRBV5-1; D gene: -; clone size: -; J gene: TRBJ1-1; CDR3 protein: CASRERGTEAFF; CDR3 DNA: TGCGCCAGCAGAGAGCGGGGCACTGAAGCTTTCTTT
V gene: TRBV19; D gene: -; clone size: -; J gene: TRBJ1-5; CDR3 protein: CASRDISNQPQHF; CDR3 DNA: TGTGCCAGTAGGGACATTAGCAATCAGCCCCAGCATTTT
V gene: TRBV28; D gene: -; clone size: -; J gene: TRBJ1-6; CDR3 protein: CASRPQGGRSPLHF; CDR3 DNA: TGTGCCAGCAGGCCACAGGGAGGCAGGTCACCCCTCCACTTT
V gene: TRBV2; D gene: -; clone size: -; J gene: TRBJ1-2; CDR3 protein: CASRIYGYTF; CDR3 DNA: TGTGCCAGCAGGATCTATGGCTACACCTTC